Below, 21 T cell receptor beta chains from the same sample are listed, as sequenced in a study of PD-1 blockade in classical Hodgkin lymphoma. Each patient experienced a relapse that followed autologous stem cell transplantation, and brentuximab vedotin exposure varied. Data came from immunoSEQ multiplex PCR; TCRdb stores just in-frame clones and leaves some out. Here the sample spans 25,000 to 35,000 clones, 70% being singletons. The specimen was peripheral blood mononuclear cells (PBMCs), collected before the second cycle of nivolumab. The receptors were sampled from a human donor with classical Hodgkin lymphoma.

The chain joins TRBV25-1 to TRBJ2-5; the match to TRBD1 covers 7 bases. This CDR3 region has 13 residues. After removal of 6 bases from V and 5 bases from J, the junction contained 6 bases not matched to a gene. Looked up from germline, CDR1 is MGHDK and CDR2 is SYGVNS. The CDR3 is CASRRQGGETQYF. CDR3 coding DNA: TGTGCCAGCAGAAGACAGGGCGGGGAGACCCAGTACTTC.

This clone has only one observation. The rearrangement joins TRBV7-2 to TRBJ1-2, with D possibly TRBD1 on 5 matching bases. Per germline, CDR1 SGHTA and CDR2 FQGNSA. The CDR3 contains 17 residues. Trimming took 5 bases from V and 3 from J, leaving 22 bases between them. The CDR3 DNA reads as TGTGCCAGCAGCCCACATGGGCGGGACTTTACCCACTATGGCTACACCTTC. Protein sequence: CASSPHGRDFTHYGYTF.

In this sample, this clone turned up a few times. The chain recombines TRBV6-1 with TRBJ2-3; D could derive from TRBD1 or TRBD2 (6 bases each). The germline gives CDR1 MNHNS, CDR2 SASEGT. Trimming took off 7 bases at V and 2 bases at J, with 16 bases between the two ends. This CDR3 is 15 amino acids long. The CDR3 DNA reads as TGTGCCAGCACCCAGGAGGGGGTGGTCACAGATACGCAGTATTTT. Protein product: CASTQEGVVTDTQYF.

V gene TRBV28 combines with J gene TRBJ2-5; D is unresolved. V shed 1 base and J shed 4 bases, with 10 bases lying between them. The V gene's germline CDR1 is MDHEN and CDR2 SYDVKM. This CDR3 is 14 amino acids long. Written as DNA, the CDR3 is TGTGCCAGCAGTTTATCACGGGTTTTAGAGACCCAGTACTTC. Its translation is CASSLSRVLETQYF.

CDR3 residues: CASDRRGAEAFF. The CDR3 DNA reads TGTGCCTCTGACAGGAGGGGGGCTGAAGCTTTCTTT. The V call is TRBV30, the J call TRBJ1-1, with D possibly TRBD1 on 6 matching bases. The germline gives CDR1 GTSNPN, CDR2 SVGIG (reference sequence). CDR3 length equals 12 residues. V was cut by 7 bases and J by 6 bases, with 15 bases left in between.

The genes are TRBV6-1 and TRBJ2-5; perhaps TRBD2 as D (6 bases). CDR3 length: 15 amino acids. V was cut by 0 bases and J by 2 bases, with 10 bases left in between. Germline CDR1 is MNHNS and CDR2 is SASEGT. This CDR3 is CASSEASGVQETQYF. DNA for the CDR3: TGTGCCAGCAGTGAAGCCTCGGGAGTACAAGAGACCCAGTACTTC.

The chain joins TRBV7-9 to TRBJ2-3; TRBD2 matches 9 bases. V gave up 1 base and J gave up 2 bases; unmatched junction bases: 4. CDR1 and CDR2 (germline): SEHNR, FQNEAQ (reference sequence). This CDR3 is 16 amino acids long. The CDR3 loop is CASSLVASGDTDTQYF. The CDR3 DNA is TGTGCCAGCAGCTTAGTGGCTAGCGGGGACACAGATACGCAGTATTTT.

CDR3 coding DNA: TGTGCCAGCAGTGTTGTAGGACAGGGAAATTCACCCCTCCACTTT. Its protein is CASSVVGQGNSPLHF. V gene TRBV6-1 combines with J gene TRBJ1-6, with TRBD1 matching over 8 bases. With V trimmed by 4 bases and J by 7 bases, 6 bases remained unmatched. The CDR3 spans 15 residues. Germline V CDR1 and CDR2: MNHNS, SASEGT.

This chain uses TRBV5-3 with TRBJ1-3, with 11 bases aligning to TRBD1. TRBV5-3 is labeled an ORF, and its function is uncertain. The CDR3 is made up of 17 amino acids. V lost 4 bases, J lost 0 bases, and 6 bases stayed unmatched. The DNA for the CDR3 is TGTGCCAGAAGCGGGGGACAGGGGGTCTACTCTGGAAACACCATATATTTT. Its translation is CARSGGQGVYSGNTIYF.

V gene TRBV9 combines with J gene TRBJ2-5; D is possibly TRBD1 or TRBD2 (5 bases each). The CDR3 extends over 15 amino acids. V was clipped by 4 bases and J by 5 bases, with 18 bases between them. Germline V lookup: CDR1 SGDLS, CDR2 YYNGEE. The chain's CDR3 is CASSPRSLWGETQYF. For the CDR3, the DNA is TGTGCCAGCAGCCCCCGGTCCCTTTGGGGGGAGACCCAGTACTTC.

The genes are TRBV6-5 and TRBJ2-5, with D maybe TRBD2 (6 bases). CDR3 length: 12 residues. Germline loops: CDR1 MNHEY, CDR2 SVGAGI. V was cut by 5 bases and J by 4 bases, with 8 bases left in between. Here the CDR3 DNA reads TGTGCCAGCAGTCGGGGAGGAGAGACCCAGTACTTC. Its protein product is CASSRGGETQYF.

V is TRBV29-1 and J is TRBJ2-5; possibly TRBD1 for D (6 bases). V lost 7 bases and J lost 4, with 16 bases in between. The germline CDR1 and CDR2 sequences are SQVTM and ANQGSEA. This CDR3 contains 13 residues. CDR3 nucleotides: TGCAGCGCTGGGGACCGACAGGCAGAGACCCAGTACTTC. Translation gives CSAGDRQAETQYF.

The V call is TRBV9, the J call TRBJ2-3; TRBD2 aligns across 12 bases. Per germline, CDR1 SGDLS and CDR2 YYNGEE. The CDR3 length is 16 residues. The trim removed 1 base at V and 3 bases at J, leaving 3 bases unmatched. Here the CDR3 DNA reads TGTGCCAGCAGCGTAACTAGCGGGAGGAGGACAGATACGCAGTATTTT. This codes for CASSVTSGRRTDTQYF.

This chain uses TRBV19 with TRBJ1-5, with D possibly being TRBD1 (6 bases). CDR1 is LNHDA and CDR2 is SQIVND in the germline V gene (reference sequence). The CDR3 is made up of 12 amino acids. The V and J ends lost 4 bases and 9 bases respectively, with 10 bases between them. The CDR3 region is CASSTPGAPQHF. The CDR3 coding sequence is TGTGCCAGTAGTACTCCGGGGGCGCCCCAGCATTTT. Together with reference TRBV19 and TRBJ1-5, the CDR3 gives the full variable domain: DGGITQSPKYLFRKEGQNVTLSCEQNLNHDAMYWYRQDPGQGLRLIYYSQIVNDFQKGDIAEGYSVSREKKESFPLTVTSAQKNPTAFYLCASSTPGAPQHFGDGTRLSIL.

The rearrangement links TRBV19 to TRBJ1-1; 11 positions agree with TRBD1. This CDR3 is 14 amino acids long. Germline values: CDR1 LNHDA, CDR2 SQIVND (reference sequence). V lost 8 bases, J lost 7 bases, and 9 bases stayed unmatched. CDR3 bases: TGTGCCAGTGGATGGACAGGGGGCTTGGATGAAGCTTTCTTT. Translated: CASGWTGGLDEAFF.

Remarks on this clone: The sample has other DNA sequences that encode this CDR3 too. CDR3 amino acids: CASSVGGDYGYTF. The CDR3 nucleotides read TGTGCCAGCAGCGTGGGGGGTGACTATGGCTACACCTTC. The rearrangement uses TRBV21-1 and TRBJ1-2. TRBV21-1 is marked as a pseudogene. The CDR3 spans 13 residues.

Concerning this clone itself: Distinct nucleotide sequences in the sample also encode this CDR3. The CDR3 spells CASSLAGVSNQPQHF. The CDR3 bases are TGTGCCAGCAGCTTAGCTGGGGTTAGCAATCAGCCCCAGCATTTT. The chain carries TRBV7-2 and TRBJ1-5, with D uncertain. CDR3 length: 15 amino acids. V was cut by 0 bases and J by 0 bases, with 6 bases left in between. Germline CDR1 and CDR2: SGHTA and FQGNSA.

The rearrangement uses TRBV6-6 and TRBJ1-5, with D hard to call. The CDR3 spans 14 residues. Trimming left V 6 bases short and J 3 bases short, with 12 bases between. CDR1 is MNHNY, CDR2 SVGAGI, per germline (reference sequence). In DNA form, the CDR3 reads TGTGCCAGCAGATCAGGAAATTCCAATCAGCCCCAGCATTTT. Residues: CASRSGNSNQPQHF.

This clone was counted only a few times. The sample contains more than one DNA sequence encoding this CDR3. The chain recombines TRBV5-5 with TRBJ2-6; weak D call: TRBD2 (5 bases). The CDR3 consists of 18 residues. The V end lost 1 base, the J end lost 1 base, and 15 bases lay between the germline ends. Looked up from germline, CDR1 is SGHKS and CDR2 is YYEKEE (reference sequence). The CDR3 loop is CASSLLWEMRSGANVLTF. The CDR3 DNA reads TGTGCCAGCAGCTTGTTATGGGAGATGCGTTCTGGGGCCAACGTCCTGACTTTC.

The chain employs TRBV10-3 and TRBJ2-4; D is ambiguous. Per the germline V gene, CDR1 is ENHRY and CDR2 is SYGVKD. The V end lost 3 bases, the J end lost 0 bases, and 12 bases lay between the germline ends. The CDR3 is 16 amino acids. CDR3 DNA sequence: TGTGCCATCAGTGAAGTGTTGAAGCTAGCCAAAAACATTCAGTACTTC. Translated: CAISEVLKLAKNIQYF.

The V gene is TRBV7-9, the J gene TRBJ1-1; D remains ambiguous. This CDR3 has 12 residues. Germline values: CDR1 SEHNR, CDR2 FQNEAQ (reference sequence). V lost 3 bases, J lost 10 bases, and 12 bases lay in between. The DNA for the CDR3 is TGTGCCAGCAGCTTCCCATTGGGAGTAGCTTTCTTT. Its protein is CASSFPLGVAFF.